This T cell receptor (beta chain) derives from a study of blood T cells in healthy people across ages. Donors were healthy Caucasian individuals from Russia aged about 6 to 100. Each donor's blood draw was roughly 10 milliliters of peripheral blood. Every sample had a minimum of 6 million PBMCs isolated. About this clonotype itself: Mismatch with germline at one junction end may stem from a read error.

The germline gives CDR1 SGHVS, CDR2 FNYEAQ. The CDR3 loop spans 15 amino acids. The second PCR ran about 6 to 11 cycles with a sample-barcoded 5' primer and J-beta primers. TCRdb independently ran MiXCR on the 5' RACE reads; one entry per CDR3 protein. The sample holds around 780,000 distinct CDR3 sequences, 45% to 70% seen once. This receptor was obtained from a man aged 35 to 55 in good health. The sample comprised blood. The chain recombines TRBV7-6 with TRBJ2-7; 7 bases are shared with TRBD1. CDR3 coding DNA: TGTGCCAACAGCTTAAGGGCAGGGGGTCTAGGCGAGCAGTACTTC. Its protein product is CANSLRAGGLGEQYF.